Given below is one T cell receptor beta chain in context. The sample originates from a study of T cell responses to AZD1222 COVID-19 vaccine. The V gene lost 3 bases and the J gene lost 5 bases, with 10 bases spanning the gap. The CDR3 runs 14 residues. Germline V CDR1 and CDR2: MNHNS, SASEGT. Data came from immunoSEQ multiplex PCR; TCRdb stores just in-frame clones and leaves some out. This sample yields 120,000 to 150,000 clones, of which roughly 90% are seen a single time; approximately 4.5% belongs to the top ten. The TCR was taken from an adult in good health. The sequencing used peripheral blood, collected on day 0 of AZD1222 vaccination. This rearrangement joins TRBV6-1 to TRBJ2-2; D not certain. This CDR3 is CASSDRMTTGELFF. The CDR3 nucleotides are TGTGCCAGCAGTGATCGAATGACGACCGGGGAGCTGTTTTTT.